Presented here are 31 T cell receptor beta chains from one specimen sequenced in a study of cytomegalovirus exposure and HLA in healthy donors. The study ran its PCR with 60 Vbeta and 13 Jbeta primers. Method: immunoSEQ multiplex PCR; TCRdb's copy keeps in-frame clones and lacks some. The profile covers tens of thousands of clones, with around 75% appearing a single time and over 2% taken by the ten largest. Source material: PBMCs. These receptors were obtained from a man aged 35-49 years in good health and CMV-seronegative.

This clone is medium-sized. The rearrangement uses TRBV6-6 and TRBJ1-5; TRBD1 matches at 10 bases. The germline gives CDR1 MNHNY, CDR2 SVGAGI (reference sequence). This CDR3 is built from 16 residues. The ends lost 0 bases at V and 6 bases at J; junction bases unmatched: 5. Here the CDR3 reads CASSYSGQGEGQPQHF. The CDR3, as DNA: TGTGCCAGCAGTTACTCAGGACAGGGGGAGGGTCAGCCCCAGCATTTT.

The genes are TRBV28 and TRBJ2-7, with D tentatively TRBD2 (5 bases). V was clipped by 5 bases and J by 6 bases, with 20 bases between them. Per germline, CDR1 MDHEN and CDR2 SYDVKM. CDR3 length equals 15 residues. CDR3 sequence: CASSDRTRTVAEQYF. The CDR3 coding sequence is TGTGCCAGCAGTGACCGAACTAGGACCGTCGCCGAGCAGTACTTC. The full variable domain, completed using reference TRBV28 and TRBJ2-7, is DVKVTQSSRYLVKRTGEKVFLECVQDMDHENMFWYRQDPGLGLRLIYFSYDVKMKEKGDIPEGYSVSREKKERFSLILESASTNQTSMYLCASSDRTRTVAEQYFGPGTRLTVT.

This clone has more than one count but fewer than ten. CDR3: CAWSVSRDEQYF. The CDR3 nucleotides are TGTGCCTGGAGTGTTTCCAGGGACGAGCAGTACTTC. The chain carries TRBV30 and TRBJ2-7; D may be TRBD1 (5 bases). In germline, CDR1 is GTSNPN, CDR2 SVGIG (reference sequence). With 0 bases removed from V and 5 bases from J, the gap between germline ends came to 8 bases. This CDR3 has 12 residues.

The chain links TRBV7-9 to TRBJ2-7; 9 nucleotides line up with TRBD1. Trimming removed 3 bases from V and 4 bases from J; junction bases left unmatched: 10. From germline, CDR1 is SEHNR and CDR2 FQNEAQ (reference sequence). The CDR3 runs to 16 residues. This chain's CDR3 is CASSFATGTGKYEQYF. The CDR3 DNA reads as TGTGCCAGCAGCTTTGCCACCGGGACAGGGAAGTACGAGCAGTACTTC.

This clone was detected many times. V gene TRBV6-1 combines with J gene TRBJ2-7; D might be TRBD1 (6 bases). V was cut by 2 bases and J by 2 bases, with 10 bases left in between. The CDR3 has 14 residues. The germline V gene encodes CDR1 MNHNS and CDR2 SASEGT. Here the CDR3 reads CASSEWDTAYEQYF. CDR3 nucleotides: TGTGCCAGCAGTGAATGGGACACCGCCTACGAGCAGTACTTC.

This clone occurred a few times. V gene TRBV19 combines with J gene TRBJ1-1, with 9 bases aligning to TRBD1. This CDR3 is 15 amino acids long. The J segment lost 1 base and the V segment lost 10 bases, leaving 10 bases of the junction unmatched. Per the germline V gene, CDR1 is LNHDA and CDR2 is SQIVND (reference sequence). CDR3 coding DNA: TGTGCCACCATGGACAGGGGCCGCGGGAACACTGAAGCTTTCTTT. This encodes CATMDRGRGNTEAFF.

This clone was seen a single time. One end of the junction does not line up with germline, which may come from a read error. The V and J genes are TRBV7-7 and TRBJ2-5, with 10 bases that match TRBD2. The CDR3 is 15 residues long. CDR1 and CDR2 from the germline V gene are SSHAT and FNYEAQ (reference sequence). CDR3 sequence (DNA): TGTGCTAGCAGCTTCAGCGGGGGGGAAAAAGAGACCCAGTACTTC. It encodes CASSFSGGEKETQYF.

This clone was seen a few times. This chain joins TRBV6-5 and TRBJ1-3; a weak D match, TRBD1 (6 bases). The CDR3 has 15 amino acids. V lost 7 bases to trimming and J lost 0 bases, with 13 bases between them. Germline V CDR1 and CDR2: MNHEY, SVGAGI. CDR3: CASTKETGSGNTIYF. The CDR3 DNA follows: TGTGCCAGCACCAAGGAGACAGGCTCTGGAAACACCATATATTTT.

This clone has a single count. V and J are TRBV18 and TRBJ1-1; no reliable D call. Per germline, CDR1 KGHSH and CDR2 LQKENI. CDR3 length equals 13 residues. V was pared by 4 bases and J by 2 bases, with 8 bases between. CDR3 protein: CASSRQANTEAFF. CDR3 nucleotides: TGTGCCAGCTCACGGCAGGCCAACACTGAAGCTTTCTTT.

The chain carries TRBV28 and TRBJ1-2, with 8 positions matching TRBD1. The CDR3 has 14 residues. Trimming cost V 5 bases and J 2 bases; bases outside gene matches: 4. Per the germline V gene, CDR1 is MDHEN and CDR2 is SYDVKM. The CDR3 DNA is TGTGCCAGCAGTCCGGGACAGGCGAACTATGGCTACACCTTC. Residues: CASSPGQANYGYTF.

The V gene is TRBV5-1, the J gene TRBJ2-7, with a possible D match to TRBD1 (5 bases). Trimming removed 4 bases at V and 2 bases at J, with 13 bases between. Germline lookup yields CDR1 SGHRS and CDR2 YFSETQ. This CDR3 has 14 amino acids. The DNA of the CDR3 is TGCGCCAGCAGCCCCATCGCAGGGACCTACGAGCAGTACTTC. Translation: CASSPIAGTYEQYF. The full variable domain, in which reference TRBV5-1 and TRBJ2-7 provide the parts outside the CDR3, is KAGVTQTPRYLIKTRGQQVTLSCSPISGHRSVSWYQQTPGQGLQFLFEYFSETQRNKGNFPGRFSGRQFSNSRSEMNVSTLELGDSALYLCASSPIAGTYEQYFGPGTRLTVT.

V gene TRBV5-6 combines with J gene TRBJ2-1; 10 bases are shared with TRBD2. V shed 4 bases and J 4 bases; nucleotides not matched to a gene: 8. The CDR3 runs 16 residues. In germline, CDR1 is SGHDT, CDR2 YYEEEE. CDR3 bases: TGTGCCAGCAGCGCCAACCTAGCGGGAGCGTACAATGAGCAGTTCTTC. It yields the protein CASSANLAGAYNEQFF.

This chain connects TRBV5-1 to TRBJ1-2; 8 bases agree with TRBD1. J gave up 4 bases and V 3 bases, and 5 bases lay outside the gene matches. The CDR3 has 14 amino acids. The germline CDR1 and CDR2 sequences are SGHRS and YFSETQ. As DNA, the CDR3 is TGCGCCAGCAGCTGGACAGGGTCCGGCTATGGCTACACCTTC. The encoded protein is CASSWTGSGYGYTF.

This clone was found once. CDR3 loop: CASSPGGYTEAFF. In nucleotides, the CDR3 is TGTGCCAGCAGCCCAGGCGGGTACACTGAAGCTTTCTTT. This rearrangement joins TRBV7-9 to TRBJ1-1; D gene ambiguous. V was clipped by 5 bases and J by 3 bases, with 10 bases between them. This CDR3 has 13 residues. Germline V gives CDR1 SEHNR, CDR2 FQNEAQ (reference sequence).

The rearrangement links TRBV30 to TRBJ2-5, with 7 bases fitting TRBD1. Germline V gene sequence: CDR1 GTSNPN, CDR2 SVGIG (reference sequence). J lost 5 bases, V lost 0 bases, and 9 bases had no gene match. The CDR3 has 15 amino acids. CDR3 bases: TGTGCCTGGAGTGTCAAGGGGGCGTTTTATGAGACCCAGTACTTC. This encodes CAWSVKGAFYETQYF.

The genes are TRBV4-2 and TRBJ2-7; the match to TRBD2 covers 8 bases. Germline-derived CDR1 and CDR2 are LGHNA and YNFKEQ. The CDR3 spans 16 residues. Trimming cost V 5 bases and J 2 bases; bases outside gene matches: 11. CDR3 loop: CASSSLAGATPYEQYF. DNA for the CDR3: TGTGCCAGCAGCTCTCTAGCGGGCGCGACCCCCTACGAGCAGTACTTC.

V gene TRBV25-1 combines with J gene TRBJ2-1, with 9 bases that match TRBD1. Trimming removed 2 bases from V and 4 bases from J; junction bases left unmatched: 9. This CDR3 has 17 amino acids. Germline assignment: CDR1 MGHDK and CDR2 SYGVNS. This CDR3 reads CASSEGGGQGWYNEQFF. CDR3 coding DNA: TGTGCCAGCAGTGAAGGAGGGGGACAGGGATGGTACAATGAGCAGTTCTTC. The variable domain in full, with the rest retrieved from reference TRBV25-1 and TRBJ2-1, is EADIYQTPRYLVIGTGKKITLECSQTMGHDKMYWYQQDPGMELHLIHYSYGVNSTEKGDLSSESTVSRIRTEHFPLTLESARPSHTSQYLCASSEGGGQGWYNEQFFGPGTRLTVL.

The rearrangement uses TRBV5-6 and TRBJ2-5; the D gene is possibly TRBD1 (6 bases). Trimming pared 4 bases from V and 7 bases from J, leaving 14 bases between. The CDR3 length is 13 residues. Germline V lookup: CDR1 SGHDT, CDR2 YYEEEE. CDR3 in DNA: TGTGCCAGCAGCCCACGTCGAGGGGGGACCCAGTACTTC. Amino acid sequence: CASSPRRGGTQYF.

The chain recombines TRBV2 with TRBJ2-5, with a weak D call TRBD1 (6 bases). Matching the DNA end better, TRBJ2-7 makes the J call doubtful. Germline CDR1 and CDR2: SNHLY and FYNNEI. The CDR3 totals 12 residues. The CDR3 nucleotides are TGTGCCAGCAGACTAAACAGGGACGAGCAGTACTTC. Its translation is CASRLNRDEQYF.

The chain combines TRBV5-4 with TRBJ2-2, with unresolved D. This CDR3 contains 13 residues. V lost 2 bases and J 4 bases, leaving 6 bases between the germline ends. In germline, CDR1 is SGHNT, CDR2 YYREEE (reference sequence). The CDR3 DNA follows: TGTGCCAGCAGCTTAATCGGCACCGGGGAGCTGTTTTTT. Translation: CASSLIGTGELFF.

This clone was counted a few times. This chain links TRBV27 with TRBJ2-1; 11 bases fit TRBD2. V was clipped by 4 bases and J by 7 bases; unmatched bases: 6. This CDR3 has 15 amino acids. Looked up from germline, CDR1 is MNHEY and CDR2 is SMNVEV (reference sequence). CDR3 region: CASSSLAGGINEQFF. The CDR3 nucleotides are TGTGCCAGCAGTTCTCTAGCGGGGGGAATTAATGAGCAGTTCTTC.

DNA of the CDR3: TGTGCCAGCAGGGGACACAATCAGCCCCAGCATTTT. Encoded protein: CASRGHNQPQHF. The chain combines TRBV21-1 with TRBJ1-5; the D call TRBD1 from the table was never checked on the DNA. TRBV21-1 is a pseudogene segment. The CDR3 sequence is 12 residues long.

CDR3 DNA sequence: TGTGCCAGCACCGGGACAGGGGGCGCTCAGCCCCAGCATTTT. Protein product: CASTGTGGAQPQHF. The J gene is TRBJ1-5, the V gene TRBV28; TRBD1 matches 12 bases. CDR1 is MDHEN, CDR2 SYDVKM, per germline. With V trimmed by 7 bases and J by 6 bases, 4 bases remained unmatched. This CDR3 comprises 14 residues.

This clone occurred a few times. CDR3 sequence: CAWSRAGVVYEQYF. The CDR3 DNA sequence: TGTGCCTGGAGCCGAGCGGGAGTGGTATACGAGCAGTACTTC. The rearrangement links TRBV30 to TRBJ2-7, with TRBD2 matching over 8 bases. The CDR3 spans 14 residues. The V and J ends lost 3 bases and 4 bases, in that order; junction bases with no gene match: 8. Germline CDR1 and CDR2: GTSNPN and SVGIG (reference sequence). Full variable domain (remainder filled in from reference TRBV30 and TRBJ2-7): SQTIHQWPATLVQPVGSPLSLECTVEGTSNPNLYWYRQAAGRGLQLLFYSVGIGQISSEVPQNLSASRPQDRQFILSSKKLLLSDSGFYLCAWSRAGVVYEQYFGPGTRLTVT.

The J gene is TRBJ2-7, the V gene TRBV6-1; D might be TRBD2 (6 bases). Trimming pared 8 bases from V and 3 bases from J, leaving 17 bases between. The CDR3 runs to 14 residues. Germline V gene sequence: CDR1 MNHNS, CDR2 SASEGT. Written as DNA, the CDR3 is TGTGCCAGCGGAACAGAAGGAGGGCGCTACGAGCAGTACTTC. Amino acid sequence: CASGTEGGRYEQYF.

This chain connects TRBV29-1 to TRBJ1-2; D call uncertain. The V end was cut by 0 bases, the J end by 7 bases, with 9 bases between. Looked up from germline, CDR1 is SQVTM and CDR2 is ANQGSEA. This CDR3 is 12 amino acids long. CDR3 DNA: TGCAGCGTTGAAGATCGGGGTGGTGGCTACACCTTC. Its translation: CSVEDRGGGYTF.

The chain employs TRBV19 and TRBJ1-1, with D perhaps TRBD1 (6 bases). The CDR3 is 12 amino acids. Trimming removed 8 bases at V and 1 base at J, with 8 bases between. Germline-derived CDR1 and CDR2 are LNHDA and SQIVND (reference sequence). CDR3 bases: TGTGCCAGTCGACAGGAGAACACTGAAGCTTTCTTT. Translation: CASRQENTEAFF.

The V call is TRBV28, the J call TRBJ2-5; a weak D match, TRBD1 (5 bases). Germline loops: CDR1 MDHEN, CDR2 SYDVKM. The CDR3 runs to 15 residues. Trimming stripped 6 bases from V and 0 bases from J, with 14 bases between. CDR3 coding DNA: TGTGCCAGCAGGGACATTAACCCGTACCAAGAGACCCAGTACTTC. This encodes CASRDINPYQETQYF.

The J gene is TRBJ1-6, the V gene TRBV5-1, with 7 bases fitting TRBD1. The CDR3 sequence is 14 residues long. Germline V gene lookup returns CDR1 SGHRS and CDR2 YFSETQ. V was clipped by 0 bases and J by 10 bases; unmatched bases: 4. The CDR3 is CASSLDGQASPLHF. The CDR3 coding sequence is TGCGCCAGCAGCTTGGATGGACAGGCCTCACCCCTCCACTTT. The whole variable domain, filled in from reference TRBV5-1 and TRBJ1-6, reads KAGVTQTPRYLIKTRGQQVTLSCSPISGHRSVSWYQQTPGQGLQFLFEYFSETQRNKGNFPGRFSGRQFSNSRSEMNVSTLELGDSALYLCASSLDGQASPLHFGNGTRLTVT.

This clone was seen just once. The chain couples TRBV18 to TRBJ1-6, with 8 bases lining up with TRBD1. The CDR3 runs 15 residues. The J segment lost 7 bases and the V segment lost 3 bases, leaving 5 bases of the junction unmatched. CDR1 is KGHSH and CDR2 is LQKENI in the germline V gene. The CDR3 sequence: CASSPQGAGNSPLHF. In DNA, the CDR3 is TGTGCCAGCTCACCTCAGGGGGCAGGGAATTCACCCCTCCACTTT.

This clone was detected only once. The rearrangement joins TRBV10-3 to TRBJ2-7, with a tentative D call TRBD1 (7 bases). This CDR3 region has 14 residues. The germline V gene has CDR1 ENHRY and CDR2 SYGVKD. With 0 bases removed from V and 3 bases from J, the gap between germline ends came to 9 bases. The CDR3 region is CAISESQGGYEQYF. Here the CDR3 DNA reads TGTGCCATCAGTGAGTCGCAGGGGGGCTACGAGCAGTACTTC.